This TCR beta chain was profiled in a study of tumour-infiltrating T cells in Burkitt lymphoma. Germline CDR1 and CDR2: SGHRS and YFSETQ. V was trimmed by 0 bases and J by 4 bases, leaving 11 bases between them. The CDR3 totals 15 residues. Method: immunoSEQ multiplex PCR; TCRdb's copy keeps in-frame clones and lacks some. The sample lists roughly 990 clones, 10% to 15% seen once, with 21% in the top ten. This clone was recorded a few times. The TCR comes from a human donor with Burkitt lymphoma. The source material was tumor tissue. The chain joins TRBV5-1 to TRBJ2-1; either TRBD1 or TRBD2 may fit D (6 bases each). The CDR3 DNA reads TGCGCCAGCAGCTTGGGGGGGGACACGTACAATGAGCAGTTCTTC. This gives the protein CASSLGGDTYNEQFF.